This note documents a single T cell receptor beta chain sequence. What it recognizes is unknown. Healthy controls were blood donor buffy coats. The CDR3 is made up of 16 amino acids. The germline V and J ends were trimmed by 3 bases and 0 bases, with 15 bases remaining between them. CDR1 is LNHDA and CDR2 is SQIVND in the germline V gene (reference sequence). These data are taken from a study of STAT5B mutations in CD4+ large granular lymphocyte leukemia. Sequencing was at survey level. Profiled with immunoSEQ multiplex PCR; TCRdb holds only in-frame clones, not every one. The sample has roughly 30,000 clones, roughly 82% seen once. Findings and caveats of the study: Without putative leukemic clones, patient CD4-sorted repertoires remained more clonal than healthy CD4+ repertoires.

The receptor's source is a human donor in good health. The sequenced material came from CD4+ T cells from blood buffy coats. This sequence joins TRBV19 and TRBJ2-7; maybe TRBD1 (6 bases). In DNA, the CDR3 is TGTGCCAGTAGTATCTCCGGGACAAGAAGCTCCTACGAGCAGTACTTC. It specifies CASSISGTRSSYEQYF.